This is a list of T cell receptor beta chains from one sample in a study of blood T cell repertoires in COVID-19. Sequencing was performed with immunoSEQ multiplex PCR; in TCRdb, only in-frame clones are kept and a portion is missing. The data contain some 210,000 clones, approximately 91% of them singletons. Sequencing input: peripheral blood. The receptors shown here come from a man aged 55 to 70 who had recovered from COVID-19. CDR3s include the opening cysteine and the closing phenylalanine or tryptophan. D genes are given only for firm matches. Where a row states a size, it is once, few, many or the class of an expanded clone; other rows omit it.

d_gene | j_gene | abundance | v_gene | CDR3nt | CDR3aa
TRBD2 | TRBJ2-3 | NA | TRBV2 | TGTGCCAGCAGGCCCTCTAGCGGGGGAACAGATACGCAGTATTTT | CASRPSSGGTDTQYF
NA | TRBJ1-5 | NA | TRBV19 | TGTGCCAGTAGTCACACAGGGATTTTACATCAGCCCCAGCATTTT | CASSHTGILHQPQHF
NA | TRBJ1-5 | NA | TRBV19 | TGTGCCACTGACCGAGGGAGAGATCAGCCCCAGCATTTT | CATDRGRDQPQHF
TRBD1 | TRBJ1-2 | NA | TRBV5-1 | TGCGCCAGCAGCCCGGACAGGGGGGCCTATGGCTACACCTTC | CASSPDRGAYGYTF
TRBD1 | TRBJ1-1 | NA | TRBV7-2 | TGTGCCAGCAGCCGGGACAGGGGAGTCTCTGAAGCTTTCTTT | CASSRDRGVSEAFF
NA | TRBJ1-2 | NA | TRBV3-1/TRBV3-2 | TGTGCCAGCAGCAAGGCGGCAGGGGAGAATGGCTACACCTTC | CASSKAAGENGYTF
TRBD2 | TRBJ2-3 | NA | TRBV5-6 | TGTGCCAGCAGCGCCCTAGCGGGGGTAACAGATACGCAGTATTTT | CASSALAGVTDTQYF
TRBD1 | TRBJ1-1 | NA | TRBV18 | TGTGCCAGCTCACTGGGACAGGGGATTGAAGCTTTCTTT | CASSLGQGIEAFF
NA | TRBJ1-5 | few | TRBV12-1 | TGTGCCAGCAGCTGCTACTCAGGGGGCCGGAATCAGCCCCAGCATTTT | CASSCYSGGRNQPQHF
NA | TRBJ1-2 | once | TRBV29-1 | TGCAGCGTAGCCACAGGGAGGGGCTATGGCTACACCTTC | CSVATGRGYGYTF
NA | TRBJ2-4 | NA | TRBV28 | TGTGCCAGCAGTTTGGCGGGGTGGCTAGCCAAAAACATTCAGTACTTC | CASSLAGWLAKNIQYF